Listed here are 7 T cell receptor beta chains from one sample, sequenced in a study of vaccination and CD4 T cells after COVID-19. Treatment described: roughly ten-day PBMC culture with coronavirus spike peptide pools or control peptides (ViraFEST assay). Cultured CD4+ T-cell DNA underwent Oncomine TCR Beta short-read sequencing. TCRdb re-derived calls from the PCR reads in MiXCR, one entry per CDR3 protein. The repertoire includes 20,000 to 30,000 distinct CDR3 sequences, about 60% of them detected once, and 7.8% sits in the top ten. Their antigens are not known. Sequencing was performed on CD4+ T cells from blood, cultured in vitro. All receptors come from a human donor who had recovered from COVID-19.

The chain joins TRBV6-1 to TRBJ1-6; D is ambiguous. Germline V lookup: CDR1 MNHNS, CDR2 SASEGT. There are 12 residues in the CDR3. Trimming cost V 8 bases and J 9 bases, with 11 bases left between them. This chain's CDR3 is CASGWSGSPLHF. DNA of the CDR3: TGTGCCAGCGGCTGGTCGGGTTCACCCCTCCACTTT.

The gene calls are TRBV7-3 and TRBJ2-5; no clear D. Trimming stripped 1 base from V and 5 bases from J, with 5 bases between. Germline CDR1 and CDR2: SGHTA and FQGTGA. The CDR3 contains 12 residues. CDR3 loop: CASSLNGETQYF. CDR3 coding DNA: TGTGCCAGCAGCTTAAACGGGGAGACCCAGTACTTC.

V usage is TRBV4-1 and J usage is TRBJ2-5, with 8 bases matching TRBD2. Per the germline V gene, CDR1 is MGHRA and CDR2 is YSYEKL. CDR3 size: 17 residues. Trimming at V came to 0 bases and at J to 7 bases, leaving 13 bases not matched to a gene. The CDR3 loop is CASSQDRLAGGSWTQYF. CDR3 bases: TGCGCCAGCAGCCAAGATCGTCTAGCGGGTGGGTCTTGGACCCAGTACTTC.

This chain connects TRBV27 to TRBJ2-1; 12 nucleotides match TRBD2. V lost 6 bases to trimming and J lost 7 bases; unmatched junction nucleotides: 10. The CDR3 loop spans 16 amino acids. From germline, CDR1 is MNHEY and CDR2 SMNVEV (reference sequence). CDR3 sequence: CASRDGLAGMGNEQFF. The CDR3, as DNA: TGTGCCAGCAGAGACGGACTAGCGGGAATGGGGAATGAGCAGTTCTTC.

The chain carries TRBV27 and TRBJ1-5; D uncertain. CDR1 is MNHEY, CDR2 SMNVEV, per germline (reference sequence). The V end lost 7 bases, the J end lost 1 base, and 14 bases lay between the germline ends. CDR3 size: 15 residues. CDR3 in DNA: TGTGCCAGCACCTCGGCGGGTACGAGCAATCAGCCCCAGCATTTT. Translated, it gives CASTSAGTSNQPQHF.

This chain connects TRBV19 to TRBJ1-5; D gene uncertain. CDR1 is LNHDA, CDR2 SQIVND, per germline (reference sequence). This CDR3 has 12 residues. The V end lost 7 bases, the J end lost 7 bases, and 11 bases lay between the germline ends. The CDR3 here is CASKSGVQPQHF. The CDR3 DNA reads TGTGCCAGTAAATCAGGTGTCCAGCCCCAGCATTTT. Drawing the rest from reference TRBV19 and TRBJ1-5, the complete variable domain is DGGITQSPKYLFRKEGQNVTLSCEQNLNHDAMYWYRQDPGQGLRLIYYSQIVNDFQKGDIAEGYSVSREKKESFPLTVTSAQKNPTAFYLCASKSGVQPQHFGDGTRLSIL.

This clonotype was observed a handful of times. The chain has TRBV6-1 and TRBJ1-6, with D unclear. The CDR3 totals 15 residues. Germline-derived CDR1 and CDR2 are MNHNS and SASEGT. V was shortened by 7 bases and J by 8 bases, with 18 bases between the two germline ends. The CDR3 spells CASTPSVGRHSPLHF. CDR3 in DNA: TGTGCCAGCACCCCCTCGGTAGGTCGACATTCACCCCTCCACTTT.